What follows are 6 T cell receptor beta chains derived from one specimen sequenced in a study of blood T cell repertoires in COVID-19. Produced via immunoSEQ multiplex PCR; TCRdb's table is partial and in-frame only. The sample lists a few hundred thousand clones, approximately 86% occurring once. Sequences were obtained from PBMCs or T cells enriched from blood (not recorded which). These receptors were obtained from a woman aged 40 to 50 with acute COVID-19.

The chain uses TRBV7-8 and TRBJ2-7, with a weak D call TRBD1 (6 bases). V dropped 5 bases and J dropped 4 bases, with 15 bases sitting between them. This CDR3 contains 14 residues. CDR1 and CDR2 (germline): SGHVS, FQNEAQ. This CDR3 is CASSPRRQVYEQYF. DNA for the CDR3: TGTGCCAGCAGCCCGAGGCGACAGGTATACGAGCAGTACTTC.

The CDR3 bases are TGTGCCAGCAGCTTAATCGGGCAGGGGACAGATACGCAGTATTTT. Its translation: CASSLIGQGTDTQYF. This chain joins TRBV7-9 and TRBJ2-3; a possible D gene is TRBD1 (6 bases). The CDR3 consists of 15 residues. The V gene lost 2 bases and the J gene lost 3 bases, with 12 bases spanning the gap. The germline CDR1 and CDR2 sequences are SEHNR and FQNEAQ (reference sequence).

V usage is TRBV5-1 and J usage is TRBJ2-5, with 7 bases that match TRBD2. The CDR3 is made up of 14 amino acids. The germline CDR1 and CDR2 sequences are SGHRS and YFSETQ. Trimming at V came to 4 bases and at J to 2 bases, leaving 5 bases not matched to a gene. DNA for the CDR3: TGCGCCAGCAGCAAAGCGGGACCACAAGAGACCCAGTACTTC. This translates into CASSKAGPQETQYF.

The chain carries TRBV30 and TRBJ1-3, with D possibly matching TRBD1 (5 bases). The V end was cut by 1 base, the J end by 3 bases, with 10 bases between. This CDR3 region has 14 residues. Germline CDR1 reads GTSNPN; CDR2 reads SVGIG (reference sequence). The CDR3 reads CAWSAGNGGNTIYF. The CDR3 nucleotides read TGTGCCTGGAGTGCAGGGAACGGTGGAAACACCATATATTTT. Full variable domain (outside the CDR3, taken from reference TRBV30 and TRBJ1-3): SQTIHQWPATLVQPVGSPLSLECTVEGTSNPNLYWYRQAAGRGLQLLFYSVGIGQISSEVPQNLSASRPQDRQFILSSKKLLLSDSGFYLCAWSAGNGGNTIYFGEGSWLTVV.

This chain connects TRBV27 to TRBJ1-2; D is uncertain. The V gene's germline CDR1 is MNHEY and CDR2 SMNVEV (reference sequence). V lost 6 bases to trimming and J lost 0 bases, with 8 bases between them. CDR3 size: 13 residues. The CDR3 here is CASRQRPNYGYTF. The CDR3 coding sequence is TGTGCCAGCAGGCAGCGCCCTAACTATGGCTACACCTTC.

The chain combines TRBV7-9 with TRBJ1-1; possible D gene TRBD1, 6 bases. This CDR3 has 13 residues. The germline V and J ends were trimmed by 4 bases and 6 bases, with 12 bases remaining between them. Germline V gene sequence: CDR1 SEHNR, CDR2 FQNEAQ (reference sequence). The CDR3 protein is CASSSGERPEAFF. For the CDR3, the DNA is TGTGCCAGCAGCTCAGGGGAGAGGCCTGAAGCTTTCTTT.